This TCR beta chain is from a study of response to subunit inactivated influenza vaccine (dated by TCRdb to 2016 to 2019). General notes on the study: The study used deep quantitative T cell receptor repertoire profiling to track responses to a trivalent subunit inactivated influenza vaccine. Overall study outcomes, separate from this receptor: According to the authors, only a limited number of new T cells may be recruited by each seasonal influenza vaccination.

The library was generated by RT-PCR. The listed sequencing device is Illumina HiSeq 2500. The raw public reads went through TCRdb reprocessing: fastp at Q25, MiXCR clone calling, in-frame beta chains kept. Rows with one shared CDR3 protein collapse into an entry with the most common genes and DNA. Recorded for this sample are approximately 520,000 distinct CDR3 sequences; 15% to 20% of them occurred a single time. The ten top clones hold 2.5% to 3.5% of the sample. The CDR3 runs 16 amino acids, cysteine and phenylalanine included. Just the 48-base CDR3 DNA is kept, in frame starting at base 1. As encoded in the germline V gene, CDR1 is KGHSH while CDR2 is LQKENI. V loses 3 bases of germline sequence and J loses 3 bases, and the interval between the two ends is 17 bases. This clonotype occurred many times. The specificity of this receptor is unknown. Within one base of it there is no much larger clone, and no base qualities were kept.

The source material was CD4+ T cells sorted from PBMCs, sampled less than 30 months after vaccination. The receptor was isolated from a man between 50 and 69 years old who received an inactivated influenza vaccine. Donor details come from another sample of the same person, matched by shared clones. This chain is built from TRBV18 and TRBJ1-1; the D gene cannot be resolved reliably. The DNA sequence is TGTGCCAGCTCACCGAATGTTGGGGTCGGGGACACTGAAGCTTTCTTT. This codes for CASSPNVGVGDTEAFF.